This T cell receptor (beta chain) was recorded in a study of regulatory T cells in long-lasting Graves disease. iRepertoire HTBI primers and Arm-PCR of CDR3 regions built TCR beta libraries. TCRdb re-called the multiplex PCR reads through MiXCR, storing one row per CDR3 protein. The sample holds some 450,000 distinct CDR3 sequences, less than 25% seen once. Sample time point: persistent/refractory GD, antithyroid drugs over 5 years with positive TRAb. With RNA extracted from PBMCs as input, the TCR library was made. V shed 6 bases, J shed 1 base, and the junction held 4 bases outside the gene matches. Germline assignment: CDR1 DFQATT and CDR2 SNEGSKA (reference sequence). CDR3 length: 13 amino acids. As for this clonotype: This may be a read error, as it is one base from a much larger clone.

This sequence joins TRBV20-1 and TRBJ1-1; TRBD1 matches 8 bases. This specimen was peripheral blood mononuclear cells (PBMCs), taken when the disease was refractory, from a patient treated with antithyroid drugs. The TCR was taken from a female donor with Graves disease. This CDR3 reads CSARTGPNTEAFF. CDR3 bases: TGCAGTGCAAGGACAGGGCCGAACACTGAAGCTTTCTTT.